Shown below are 22 T cell receptor beta chains from a single sample sequenced in a study of metastatic and nonmetastatic thyroid tumors. MiXCR reprocessed the PCR reads for TCRdb. This repertoire shows 25,000 to 30,000 clones, 16% found once; its top ten account for under 7.5%. Every patient was untreated before thyroid surgery. The sample comprised blood. All receptors come from a male donor with papillary thyroid cancer or a benign thyroid nodule (not recorded which). Some clones in this sample may be carry-over from other donors' samples.

This clone was counted only a few times. The chain employs TRBV6-2 or TRBV6-3 and TRBJ2-1, with D unresolved. Trimming cost V 5 bases and J 10 bases, with 12 bases left between them. Germline V CDR1 and CDR2: MNHEY, SVGEGT. The length of the CDR3 is 12 residues. The CDR3 loop reads CASSPTTREQFF. Here the CDR3 DNA reads TGTGCCAGCAGTCCCACGACTCGAGAGCAGTTCTTC.

This chain connects TRBV15 to TRBJ1-4; D gene ambiguous. CDR3 length equals 16 residues. Germline values: CDR1 LNHNV, CDR2 YYDKDF (reference sequence). Trimming stripped 0 bases from V and 3 bases from J, with 11 bases between. The CDR3 loop is CATSRDQWSSNEKLFF. CDR3 DNA: TGTGCCACCAGCAGAGATCAGTGGTCCTCTAATGAAAAACTGTTTTTT. The entire variable domain, with the rest obtained from reference TRBV15 and TRBJ1-4, is as follows: DAMVIQNPRYQVTQFGKPVTLSCSQTLNHNVMYWYQQKSSQAPKLLFHYYDKDFNNEADTPDNFQSRRPNTSFCFLDIRSPGLGDTAMYLCATSRDQWSSNEKLFFGSGTQLSVL.

This clone came up a few times. The rearrangement joins TRBV20-1 to TRBJ2-7; D might be TRBD2 (6 bases). The germline V gene has CDR1 DFQATT and CDR2 SNEGSKA (reference sequence). The CDR3 is 15 amino acids. V was shortened by 6 bases and J by 0 bases, with 18 bases between the two germline ends. For the CDR3, the DNA is TGCAGTGCCCTTTCGTGGGAGGTAAGCTCCTACGAGCAGTACTTC. Protein sequence: CSALSWEVSSYEQYF.

This clone has a count of ten or more. V usage is TRBV18 and J usage is TRBJ2-3; the D is unclear. Trimming pared 9 bases from V and 2 bases from J, leaving 6 bases between. This CDR3 is built from 11 residues. The germline gives CDR1 KGHSH, CDR2 LQKENI. CDR3 nucleotides: TGTGCCAGTCTTACCACAGATACGCAGTATTTT. It translates to CASLTTDTQYF.

This clone has more than one count but fewer than ten. The rearrangement uses TRBV28 and TRBJ2-5; 9 nucleotides match TRBD1. The CDR3 covers 14 residues. With 6 bases clipped from V and 4 bases from J, the junction kept 6 bases outside the gene matches. Germline CDR1 reads MDHEN; CDR2 reads SYDVKM. The CDR3 loop is CASSVTGGAETQYF. Here the CDR3 DNA reads TGTGCCAGCAGCGTTACAGGGGGCGCAGAGACCCAGTACTTC. The variable domain in full, completed from reference TRBV28 and TRBJ2-5, reads DVKVTQSSRYLVKRTGEKVFLECVQDMDHENMFWYRQDPGLGLRLIYFSYDVKMKEKGDIPEGYSVSREKKERFSLILESASTNQTSMYLCASSVTGGAETQYFGPGTRLLVL.

At least ten counts were recorded for this clone. The chain joins TRBV11-2 to TRBJ2-7; the D is unclear. The CDR3 spans 14 residues. CDR1 SGHAT and CDR2 FQNNGV come from the germline V gene. Trimming took off 5 bases at V and 0 bases at J, with 11 bases between the two ends. CDR3 bases: TGTGCCAGCAGCGGTGGCACGAGCTCCTACGAGCAGTACTTC. Protein: CASSGGTSSYEQYF.

This clone was seen ten or more times. The chain uses TRBV29-1 and TRBJ2-2; D gene ambiguous. Trimming cost V 4 bases and J 4 bases, with 10 bases left between them. The CDR3 length is 13 residues. CDR1 and CDR2 from the germline V gene are SQVTM and ANQGSEA. The CDR3 DNA reads as TGCAGCGTTGTCGGATCCGGCACCGGGGAGCTGTTTTTT. The encoded protein is CSVVGSGTGELFF.

In this sample, this clone turned up many times. This rearrangement joins TRBV28 to TRBJ2-1; D call uncertain. The CDR3 sequence is 14 residues long. Germline V gives CDR1 MDHEN, CDR2 SYDVKM. V shed 4 bases and J shed 8 bases, with 15 bases lying between them. Here the CDR3 DNA reads TGTGCCAGCAGTTCCCCGGGTAGTTTGGATGAGCAGTTCTTC. This encodes CASSSPGSLDEQFF. The variable domain in full, with the rest retrieved from reference TRBV28 and TRBJ2-1, is DVKVTQSSRYLVKRTGEKVFLECVQDMDHENMFWYRQDPGLGLRLIYFSYDVKMKEKGDIPEGYSVSREKKERFSLILESASTNQTSMYLCASSSPGSLDEQFFGPGTRLTVL.

The chain employs TRBV25-1 and TRBJ1-2; perhaps TRBD1 as D (5 bases). The germline V and J ends were trimmed by 7 bases and 3 bases, with 12 bases remaining between them. The germline gives CDR1 MGHDK, CDR2 SYGVNS. CDR3 length equals 13 residues. CDR3 sequence: CASTRDQYYGYTF. As DNA, the CDR3 is TGTGCCAGCACCCGGGACCAGTACTATGGCTACACCTTC.

In this sample, this clone turned up many times. The chain's CDR3 is CASSQDPGRNTGELFF. Written as DNA, the CDR3 is TGTGCCAGCAGCCAAGATCCGGGAAGGAACACCGGGGAGCTGTTTTTT. The gene calls are TRBV3-1 and TRBJ2-2, with D maybe TRBD2 (5 bases). The germline CDR1 and CDR2 sequences are LGHDT and YNNKEL (reference sequence). Trimming left V 0 bases short and J 1 base short, with 9 bases between. The CDR3 length is 16 residues.

This clone was seen repeatedly, ten times or more. The chain joins TRBV6-1 to TRBJ2-1, with D perhaps TRBD1 or TRBD2 (5 bases each). CDR1 and CDR2 (germline): MNHNS, SASEGT. There are 14 residues in the CDR3. Trimming removed 8 bases from V and 6 bases from J, with 17 bases in between. The CDR3 DNA follows: TGTGCCAGCTCCCGGGACCCCCGACTCAATGAGCAGTTCTTC. It is translated as CASSRDPRLNEQFF.

This clone was seen repeatedly, ten times or more. The sample contains more than one DNA sequence encoding this CDR3. This chain uses TRBV29-1 with TRBJ2-3; D is possibly TRBD2 (5 bases). Germline V gives CDR1 SQVTM, CDR2 ANQGSEA. CDR3 size: 13 residues. The germline V and J ends were trimmed by 7 bases and 6 bases, with 17 bases remaining between them. The CDR3 loop reads CSGTKASMDTQYF. Here the CDR3 DNA reads TGCAGCGGTACTAAGGCTAGCATGGATACGCAGTATTTT.

This clone was seen ten or more times. J is TRBJ2-7 and V is TRBV27; 8 positions agree with TRBD2. Germline values: CDR1 MNHEY, CDR2 SMNVEV (reference sequence). Trimming removed 2 bases from V and 1 base from J; junction bases left unmatched: 4. There are 15 residues in the CDR3. The CDR3 is CASSLRTSLSYEQYF. The CDR3, as DNA: TGTGCCAGCAGTTTACGGACTAGCCTTTCCTACGAGCAGTACTTC.

This clone was counted at least ten times. The gene calls are TRBV11-2 and TRBJ2-2; D might be TRBD2 (7 bases). This CDR3 spans 16 amino acids. Germline CDR1 SGHAT, CDR2 FQNNGV. V was shortened by 7 bases and J by 0 bases, with 15 bases between the two germline ends. CDR3 amino acids: CASTGGASSNTGELFF. As DNA, the CDR3 is TGTGCCAGCACTGGGGGGGCTAGCTCGAACACCGGGGAGCTGTTTTTT.

By its share, this clone is medium-sized. V is TRBV6-1 and J is TRBJ1-1, with D possibly TRBD1 on 6 matching bases. CDR1 is MNHNS and CDR2 is SASEGT in the germline V gene. The CDR3 loop spans 13 amino acids. V was clipped by 2 bases and J by 5 bases, with 9 bases between them. The CDR3 loop is CASSETQGTEAFF. DNA of the CDR3: TGTGCCAGCAGTGAAACCCAGGGGACTGAAGCTTTCTTT.

The sample holds a few counts of this clone. The chain employs TRBV28 and TRBJ1-4; perhaps TRBD1 as D (5 bases). Germline V gene lookup returns CDR1 MDHEN and CDR2 SYDVKM. Between the trimmed V and J ends, which lost 4 bases and 5 bases, there was a span of 11 bases. The CDR3 has 14 amino acids. The CDR3 loop reads CASSSPGPNEKLFF. The CDR3 nucleotides read TGTGCCAGCAGTTCCCCGGGGCCGAATGAAAAACTGTTTTTT.

This clone was seen a handful of times. The chain uses TRBV12-3 or TRBV12-4 and TRBJ2-7; the D is unclear. V was trimmed by 2 bases and J by 4 bases, leaving 9 bases between them. The CDR3 runs to 13 residues. In DNA, the CDR3 is TGTGCCAGCAGTTTATCTAAGGAGTACGAGCAGTACTTC. It specifies CASSLSKEYEQYF.

By sample share, this clone is large. This chain links TRBV5-1 with TRBJ2-5; TRBD2 is a possible D gene (6 bases). Germline values: CDR1 SGHRS, CDR2 YFSETQ. Between the trimmed V and J ends, which lost 2 bases and 5 bases, there was a span of 22 bases. There are 17 residues in the CDR3. The CDR3 bases are TGCGCCAGCAGCTTTGGCGCCGGGGAGGCCATTATGGAGACCCAGTACTTC. It yields the protein CASSFGAGEAIMETQYF.

This clone occurred many times. The CDR3 DNA reads as TGTGCCAGCAAACGACAGGGGAGCAATCAGCCCCAGCATTTT. Encoded protein: CASKRQGSNQPQHF. The gene calls are TRBV6-1 and TRBJ1-5; 8 positions agree with TRBD1. This CDR3 spans 14 amino acids. With 7 bases clipped from V and 1 base from J, the junction kept 3 bases outside the gene matches. The germline gives CDR1 MNHNS, CDR2 SASEGT.

The table lists this clone with a few counts. The J gene is TRBJ2-4, the V gene TRBV27; D is uncertain. CDR1 and CDR2 from the germline V gene are MNHEY and SMNVEV (reference sequence). This CDR3 is built from 12 residues. Deletions cut 5 bases from V and 7 bases from J, with 9 bases between. The CDR3 DNA sequence: TGTGCCAGCAGTGATATCGGGAACATTCAGTACTTC. Translating it yields CASSDIGNIQYF.

For this clone: Since the CDR3 does not end with the conserved phenylalanine or tryptophan, this likely comes from a read error. J is TRBJ2-3 and V is TRBV6-1; 7 nucleotides match TRBD1. The CDR3 loop spans 15 amino acids. V gave up 7 bases and J gave up 1 base; unmatched junction bases: 8. Germline lookup yields CDR1 MNHNS and CDR2 SASEGT. CDR3 sequence: CASNPQGWGTDTQYL. The DNA for the CDR3 is TGTGCCAGCAACCCACAGGGGTGGGGCACAGATACGCAGTATCTT.

This chain links TRBV4-1 with TRBJ2-1, with D tentatively TRBD2 (5 bases). Trimming stripped 0 bases from V and 4 bases from J, with 19 bases between. Germline assignment: CDR1 MGHRA and CDR2 YSYEKL. The CDR3 has 18 amino acids. The CDR3 sequence: CASSQDTTRGSLYNEQFF. In nucleotides, the CDR3 is TGCGCCAGCAGCCAAGACACCACCAGAGGGAGTCTTTACAATGAGCAGTTCTTC.